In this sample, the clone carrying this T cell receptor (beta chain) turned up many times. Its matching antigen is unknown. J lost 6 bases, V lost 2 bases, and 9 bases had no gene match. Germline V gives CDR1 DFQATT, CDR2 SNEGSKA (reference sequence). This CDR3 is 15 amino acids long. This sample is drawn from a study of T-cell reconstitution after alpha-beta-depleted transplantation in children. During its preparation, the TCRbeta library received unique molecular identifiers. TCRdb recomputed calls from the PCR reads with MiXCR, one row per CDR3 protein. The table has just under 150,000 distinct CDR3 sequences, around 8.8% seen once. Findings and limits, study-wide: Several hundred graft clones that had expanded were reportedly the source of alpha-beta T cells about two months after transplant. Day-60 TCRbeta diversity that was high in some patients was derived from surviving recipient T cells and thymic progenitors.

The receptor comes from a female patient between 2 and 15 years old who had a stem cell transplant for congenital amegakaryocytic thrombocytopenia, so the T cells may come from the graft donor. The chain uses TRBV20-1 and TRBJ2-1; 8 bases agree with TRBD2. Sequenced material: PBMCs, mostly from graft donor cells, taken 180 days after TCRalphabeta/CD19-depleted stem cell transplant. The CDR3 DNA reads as TGCAGTGCTAGATCTCGACTAGCGTACGGCAATGAGCAGTTCTTC. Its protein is CSARSRLAYGNEQFF.